A single sample gave rise to the 5 T cell receptor beta chains below, sequenced in a study of T cell repertoires in cytomegalovirus infection. MiXCR was run by TCRdb on the reads, yielding one entry per CDR3 protein. The sample has roughly 500,000 distinct CDR3 sequences; over 9% are singletons. The sample taken for sequencing was PBMCs. Receptors originate from a human donor in good health (CMV status not recorded). Some clones in this sample may be carry-over from other donors' samples.

As concerns this clonotype: The conserved closing phenylalanine or tryptophan is absent in this CDR3, likely reflecting a read error. This chain connects TRBV11-2 to TRBJ2-1; D unclear. Per the germline V gene, CDR1 is SGHAT and CDR2 is FQNNGV. V shed 0 bases and J shed 0 bases, with 6 bases lying between them. The CDR3 totals 15 residues. CDR3 coding DNA: TGTGCCAGCAGCTTAGAGCAAAACTCCTACAATGAGCAGTTCTAC. This encodes CASSLEQNSYNEQFY.

The chain has TRBV19 and TRBJ1-6; D is unclear. This CDR3 contains 13 residues. V was clipped by 3 bases and J by 13 bases, with 13 bases between them. The V gene's germline CDR1 is LNHDA and CDR2 SQIVND (reference sequence). CDR3 protein: CASSMGRVRPLHF. The DNA for the CDR3 is TGTGCCAGTAGTATGGGTCGCGTCAGGCCCCTCCACTTT.

The V gene is TRBV6-5, the J gene TRBJ2-5, with unresolved D. This CDR3 is 17 amino acids long. Germline CDR1 and CDR2: MNHEY and SVGAGI. V shed 2 bases and J shed 5 bases, with 21 bases lying between them. The CDR3 region is CASSYDPGPTQSETQYF. The CDR3 DNA reads TGTGCCAGCAGTTACGACCCGGGCCCTACACAGTCGGAGACCCAGTACTTC.

This clonotype was recorded many times. This chain uses TRBV28 with TRBJ2-5, with D maybe TRBD2 (5 bases). CDR3 size: 13 residues. V lost 7 bases, J lost 2 bases, and 11 bases lay in between. Per germline, CDR1 MDHEN and CDR2 SYDVKM. CDR3 DNA: TGTGCCAGCACCCCGGGGAGTCAAGAGACCCAGTACTTC. This gives the protein CASTPGSQETQYF.

J is TRBJ1-2 and V is TRBV7-9; 8 positions match TRBD1. V dropped 2 bases and J dropped 0; count of bases not matched to a gene: 8. There are 17 residues in the CDR3. Germline V lookup: CDR1 SEHNR, CDR2 FQNEAQ (reference sequence). The CDR3 coding sequence is TGTGCCAGCAGCTTATGGACAGGGAGAGGTACTAACTATGGCTACACCTTC. Translated, it gives CASSLWTGRGTNYGYTF.